This is a list of T cell receptor beta chains from one sample in a study of cytomegalovirus exposure and HLA in healthy donors. The method was immunoSEQ multiplex PCR; TCRdb's version includes in-frame clones alone and lacks a portion of them. Of nearly 110,000 clones listed, 71% are singletons. The sequencing sample was made of PBMCs. These receptors all come from a female donor in good health and CMV-seronegative. Each CDR3 is given with its conserved first and last residue. A D gene is named only where the DNA matches it firmly. Rows may omit the clone size; those that give it use once, few, many or a size class.

V	D	J	size	length	CDR3	DNA
TRBV7-9	TRBD2	TRBJ2-3	.	16	CASSALAGGYADTQYF	TGTGCCAGCAGCGCCCTAGCGGGAGGTTATGCAGATACGCAGTATTTT
TRBV27	.	TRBJ1-1	.	15	CASSKRPTGDTEAFF	TGTGCCAGCAGTAAAAGACCCACGGGGGACACTGAAGCTTTCTTT
TRBV19	TRBD2	TRBJ2-2	.	16	CASSIGGGWGTGELFF	TGTGCCAGTAGTATAGGCGGGGGTTGGGGCACCGGGGAGCTGTTTTTT
TRBV7-9	TRBD2	TRBJ2-3	.	13	CATKLAGADTQYF	TGTGCCACCAAACTAGCGGGAGCAGATACGCAGTATTTT
TRBV5-1	TRBD2	TRBJ2-7	once	14	CASSRTSLYYEQYF	TGCGCCAGCAGCCGGACTAGCCTTTACTACGAGCAGTACTTC
TRBV7-9	.	TRBJ1-1	.	18	CASSLALGEEVGGTEAFF	TGTGCCAGCAGCTTAGCCTTAGGGGAGGAAGTGGGGGGCACTGAAGCTTTCTTT
TRBV25-1	.	TRBJ2-1	few	16	CASSGGGWDSYNEQFF	TGTGCCAGCAGTGGGGGCGGCTGGGACTCCTACAATGAGCAGTTCTTC
TRBV5-4	.	TRBJ2-1	few	15	CASSLEGVKRNEQFF	TGTGCCAGCAGCTTGGAGGGGGTGAAACGCAATGAGCAGTTCTTC
TRBV6-4	TRBD1	TRBJ1-2	once	15	CASSRDRGAEYGYTF	TGTGCCAGCAGCCGGGACAGGGGCGCGGAGTATGGCTACACCTTC
TRBV6-1	.	TRBJ1-5	.	14	CASSGEFSNQPQHF	TGTGCCAGCAGTGGAGAGTTTAGCAATCAGCCCCAGCATTTT
TRBV10-2	.	TRBJ1-5	.	13	CAGRMTGNQPQHF	TGCGCCGGCAGGATGACAGGCAATCAGCCCCAGCATTTT
TRBV7-3	.	TRBJ2-6	.	17	CASSLGQVVYGANVLTF	TGTGCCAGCAGCTTAGGTCAGGTTGTCTACGGGGCCAACGTCCTGACTTTC
TRBV6-4	.	TRBJ2-1	.	13	CASSLQEGREQFF	TGTGCCAGCAGCCTCCAGGAGGGGCGTGAGCAGTTCTTC
TRBV10-2	.	TRBJ2-7	.	13	CASSGRGPDEQYF	TGCGCCAGCAGTGGGAGGGGGCCGGACGAGCAGTACTTC
TRBV28	.	TRBJ1-5	.	15	CASSLEGVGNQPQHF	TGTGCCAGCAGTTTAGAGGGGGTAGGTAATCAGCCCCAGCATTTT
TRBV5-5	.	TRBJ1-2	.	16	CASSLGGRGAGYGYTF	TGTGCCAGCAGCTTGGGGGGGAGGGGCGCCGGCTATGGCTACACCTTC
TRBV6-1	.	TRBJ1-3	.	14	CASAGEHSGNTIYF	TGTGCCAGCGCAGGGGAGCACTCTGGAAACACCATATATTTT
TRBV7-8	.	TRBJ2-5	few	14	CASSLPGGWETQYF	TGTGCCAGCAGCTTGCCGGGTGGATGGGAGACCCAGTACTTC
TRBV10-3	.	TRBJ2-1	.	12	CAIRAIGGEQFF	TGTGCCATCAGAGCCATAGGAGGTGAGCAGTTCTTC
TRBV2	.	TRBJ2-1	.	13	CASRGDSYNEQFF	TGTGCCAGCAGAGGGGACTCCTACAATGAGCAGTTCTTC
TRBV30	TRBD1	TRBJ2-7	.	14	CAWRGDRTGYEQYF	TGTGCCTGGAGGGGGGACAGAACCGGATACGAGCAGTACTTC
TRBV5-5	.	TRBJ2-7	few	14	CASSRTYSSYEQYF	TGTGCCAGCAGCCGGACATACAGCTCCTACGAGCAGTACTTC
TRBV2	.	TRBJ2-1	.	14	CATQRDWTYNEQFF	TGTGCCACCCAGCGAGACTGGACCTACAATGAGCAGTTCTTC
TRBV6-5	TRBD1	TRBJ2-3	.	15	CASSLRGSGTDTQYF	TGTGCCAGCAGCCTCAGGGGGTCCGGCACAGATACGCAGTATTTT
TRBV29-1	TRBD2	TRBJ2-2	few	17	CSVVGASGLAGAGELFF	TGCAGCGTCGTAGGGGCTTCGGGACTAGCGGGAGCCGGGGAGCTGTTTTTT
TRBV5-1	TRBD2	TRBJ2-1	.	16	CASSAGTSGSSHEQFF	TGCGCCAGCAGCGCGGGGACTAGCGGTTCGAGCCATGAGCAGTTCTTC
TRBV2	.	TRBJ2-7	once	15	CASSEKGGSLGEQYF	TGTGCCAGCAGTGAAAAAGGAGGGAGCCTAGGCGAGCAGTACTTC
TRBV30	.	TRBJ1-6	.	12	CAWNRENSPLHF	TGTGCCTGGAACAGGGAAAATTCACCCCTCCACTTT
TRBV28	.	TRBJ1-2	once	12	CASHLQGYGYTF	TGTGCCAGCCATCTCCAGGGGTATGGCTACACCTTC